The rows below give T cell receptor beta chains drawn from one sample of a study of T cells expressing NK-cell markers. Reanalyzing the 5' RACE reads, TCRdb keeps one entry per CDR3 protein, without DNA. The repertoire shows some 600,000 distinct CDR3 sequences; the top ten hold approximately 3.5%. Sequenced input: blood T cells: a sorted CD56 or NKG2C T cell subset, CD4+ or CD8+ T cells, or bulk PBMC T cells (not recorded which). These receptors came from a man between 18 and 35 years old in good health. The CDR3 runs from the conserved cysteine through the conserved F or W.

j_call: TRBJ2-4; v_call: TRBV14; cdr3_aa: CASSHRDRGDPVQNIQYF
j_call: TRBJ2-7; v_call: TRBV6-2/TRBV6-3; cdr3_aa: CASSYMGVVYEQYF
j_call: TRBJ1-1; v_call: TRBV5-5; cdr3_aa: CASSFLQPDEAFF
j_call: TRBJ2-7; v_call: TRBV12-3/TRBV12-4; cdr3_aa: CASSLVAGEQYF
j_call: TRBJ2-7; v_call: TRBV18; cdr3_aa: CASSLKTGTSGTFSYEQYF
j_call: TRBJ1-5; v_call: TRBV20-1; cdr3_aa: CSAGWGRNQPQHF
j_call: TRBJ2-5; v_call: TRBV6-2/TRBV6-3; cdr3_aa: CASKAREAKKETQYF
j_call: TRBJ1-1; v_call: TRBV5-1; cdr3_aa: CASSLRGKIYTEAFF
j_call: TRBJ2-7; v_call: TRBV7-6; cdr3_aa: CASSLDGWTTRRSSYEQYF
j_call: TRBJ2-7; v_call: TRBV6-2/TRBV6-3; cdr3_aa: CASSYRPPMIGTSLYYEQYF
j_call: TRBJ2-4; v_call: TRBV5-1; cdr3_aa: CASSLVGAFDPVAKNIQYF
j_call: TRBJ2-5; v_call: TRBV6-5; cdr3_aa: CASSYAGSTETQYF
j_call: TRBJ1-6; v_call: TRBV21-1; cdr3_aa: CASSKDRTGGAGSGDSPLHF
j_call: TRBJ2-1; v_call: TRBV11-2; cdr3_aa: CASSFGRTGDNEQFF
j_call: TRBJ1-5; v_call: TRBV28; cdr3_aa: CASSLARGNQPQHF
j_call: TRBJ2-2; v_call: TRBV5-6; cdr3_aa: CASSLPGQGYTGELFF
j_call: TRBJ2-1; v_call: TRBV3-1; cdr3_aa: CASSPSWTLSYNEQFF
j_call: TRBJ2-5; v_call: TRBV10-3; cdr3_aa: CAISESVPSEETQYF
j_call: TRBJ2-1; v_call: TRBV6-2/TRBV6-3; cdr3_aa: CASGNWVDNEQFF
j_call: TRBJ1-2; v_call: TRBV5-8; cdr3_aa: CASGVGDAYYGYTF
j_call: TRBJ2-1; v_call: TRBV24-1; cdr3_aa: CAASSSGTGKGEQFF
j_call: TRBJ2-7; v_call: TRBV7-6; cdr3_aa: CASSLAAGSPYEQYF
j_call: TRBJ1-5; v_call: TRBV27; cdr3_aa: CASSLLGRGGQPQHF
j_call: TRBJ2-2; v_call: TRBV12-5; cdr3_aa: CASGLIRGNGAGELFF
j_call: TRBJ1-2; v_call: TRBV5-1; cdr3_aa: CASSPPGGSGYTF
j_call: TRBJ2-3; v_call: TRBV5-1; cdr3_aa: CASSFGADTQYF
j_call: TRBJ2-3; v_call: TRBV4-3; cdr3_aa: CASSQDRGRALSTQYF
j_call: TRBJ1-6; v_call: TRBV7-2; cdr3_aa: CASSPTGHGYNSPLHF
j_call: TRBJ2-5; v_call: TRBV28; cdr3_aa: CASSFSAGSGETQYF
j_call: TRBJ2-1; v_call: TRBV20-1; cdr3_aa: CSADMTSGSYNEQFF
j_call: TRBJ2-5; v_call: TRBV12-3/TRBV12-4; cdr3_aa: CASSSGGRETQYF
j_call: TRBJ2-5; v_call: TRBV5-1; cdr3_aa: CASSLQGAGAIETQYF
j_call: TRBJ2-1; v_call: TRBV12-3/TRBV12-4; cdr3_aa: CASSLIRESFF
j_call: TRBJ2-7; v_call: TRBV27; cdr3_aa: CASSHALRGGGSYEQYF
j_call: TRBJ2-7; v_call: TRBV20-1; cdr3_aa: CSADPSGGNSYEQYF
j_call: TRBJ1-1; v_call: TRBV5-5; cdr3_aa: CASSLVQGRGNTEAFF
j_call: TRBJ1-6; v_call: TRBV18; cdr3_aa: CASSHSRGQANSPLHF